The source of this T cell receptor (beta chain) is a study of blood T cell repertoires in COVID-19. The wider study: Sources were T cells, B-cell-depleted T cells, or PBMCs; the material itself was cDNA or gDNA.

The repertoire was sequenced with immunoSEQ multiplex PCR; TCRdb's copy has only in-frame clones and lacks some. The sample records about 200,000 clones, 85% to 90% being singletons. The germline CDR1 and CDR2 sequences are LNHDA and SQIVND (reference sequence). V was clipped by 3 bases and J by 1 base, with 15 bases between them. The CDR3 has 16 amino acids. The sequenced material came from peripheral blood. The gene calls are TRBV19 and TRBJ1-1; the D gene is possibly TRBD1 (6 bases). The TCR sequence derives from a man aged 18 to 35 with active or convalescent COVID-19. The CDR3 sequence: CASSMATGQWNTEAFF. CDR3 DNA sequence: TGTGCCAGTAGTATGGCGACAGGCCAGTGGAACACTGAAGCTTTCTTT.